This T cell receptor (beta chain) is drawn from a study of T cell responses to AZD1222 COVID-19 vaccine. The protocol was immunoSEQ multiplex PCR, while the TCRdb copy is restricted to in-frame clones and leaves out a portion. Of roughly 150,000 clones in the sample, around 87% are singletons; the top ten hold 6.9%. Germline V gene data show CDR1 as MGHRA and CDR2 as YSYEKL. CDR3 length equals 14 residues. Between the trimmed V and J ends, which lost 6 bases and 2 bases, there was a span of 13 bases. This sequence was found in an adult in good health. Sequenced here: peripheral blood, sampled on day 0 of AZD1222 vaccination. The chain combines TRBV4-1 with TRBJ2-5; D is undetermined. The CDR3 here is CASSPLVGQETQYF. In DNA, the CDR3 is TGCGCCAGCAGTCCCCTTGTGGGGCAAGAGACCCAGTACTTC.